The sequence of this T cell receptor beta chain was determined in a study of Graves' ophthalmopathy and Graves' hyperthyroidism. On the study more broadly: Peripheral blood was gathered at the point of initial diagnosis, before any treatment started. Study-wide results and limits: Detection in blood was also observed for most expanded thyroid clonotypes above 0.001 frequency.

Ophthalmopathy donors were characterized by moderate-to-severe activity, CAS of at least 3, NOSPECS of at least 4, and duration under 3 months. What supplied the PBMCs was roughly 10 ml of fresh peripheral blood. From RNA, the CDR3 regions of TCR beta chains were amplified and sequenced. The authors performed first-round RT-PCR with HTBI primers and then a second-round multiplex PCR. MiXCR, run by TCRdb on the multiplex PCR reads, gives a single entry per CDR3 protein. This table has about 370,000 distinct CDR3 sequences, around 16% appearing once. Ten or more counts support this clonotype. Its antigen remains unidentified. Germline CDR1 reads MNHEY; CDR2 reads SVGEGT. V lost 5 bases and J 10 bases, leaving 11 bases between the germline ends. CDR3 length: 12 amino acids.

The sequence was collected from a woman aged 18-29 years with Graves' ophthalmopathy. Sequences were obtained from peripheral blood. The genes are TRBV6-2 or TRBV6-3 and TRBJ2-2; no reliable D call. The CDR3 coding sequence is TGTGCCAGCAGTCGGCCCCCGTTGGAGCTGTTTTTT. Its translation is CASSRPPLELFF.